This TCR beta chain comes out of a study of control samples from healthy donors and cancer patients. Libraries were prepared by immunoSEQ multiplex PCR; TCRdb keeps only in-frame clonotypes and omits some of them. The data contain fewer than 200,000 clones, approximately 92% of them seen just once; the ten biggest clones take up more than 1.1%. Looked up from germline, CDR1 is GTSNPN and CDR2 is SVGIG (reference sequence). The CDR3 contains 16 residues. The V gene lost 2 bases and the J gene lost 0 bases, with 16 bases spanning the gap. The chain combines TRBV30 with TRBJ1-2, with D possibly being TRBD1 (6 bases). Sample: blood. The receptor comes from a man between 18 and 29 years old in good health. CDR3: CAWSLLEYRANYGYTF. The DNA of the CDR3 is TGTGCCTGGAGTCTACTTGAGTACAGGGCTAACTATGGCTACACCTTC.